A single sample is the source of the 30 T cell receptor beta chains below, sequenced in a study of blood T cell repertoires in COVID-19. The assay was immunoSEQ multiplex PCR, and TCRdb's table has in-frame clones only and misses some. The sample records roughly 200,000 clones, about 87% being singletons. What was sequenced was peripheral blood. All receptors come from a woman younger than 30 who had recovered from COVID-19.

Only one count was recorded for this clone. DNA of the CDR3: TGTGCCAGCAGCGTCGGGACAGGAGGCAATGAGCAGTTCTTC. This gives the protein CASSVGTGGNEQFF. This chain links TRBV7-3 with TRBJ2-1, with 8 bases fitting TRBD1. From germline, CDR1 is SGHTA and CDR2 FQGTGA. J lost 6 bases, V lost 5 bases, and 6 bases had no gene match. This CDR3 contains 14 residues.

This chain's CDR3 is CASSLWDRGHSNQPQHF. The CDR3 bases are TGTGCCAGCAGCCTCTGGGACAGGGGACATAGCAATCAGCCCCAGCATTTT. The genes are TRBV7-9 and TRBJ1-5; 10 bases match TRBD1. The germline CDR1 and CDR2 sequences are SEHNR and FQNEAQ (reference sequence). The ends lost 5 bases at V and 0 bases at J; junction bases unmatched: 7. The CDR3 is 17 amino acids.

The J gene is TRBJ1-2, the V gene TRBV21-1; TRBD1, the D gene given by the table, was not confirmed from the DNA. TRBV21-1 is designated a pseudogene. This CDR3 region has 17 residues. The CDR3 nucleotides read TGTGCCAGCAGCCTTTCGGGACACCGATTCTCTAACTATGGCTACACCTTC. It is translated as CASSLSGHRFSNYGYTF.

The CDR3 DNA is TGTGCCAGCAGTTTATCCTCAGGGTCAACCCTCCACTTT. It yields the protein CASSLSSGSTLHF. The chain carries TRBV28 and TRBJ1-6, with D maybe TRBD1 (5 bases). The V gene lost 1 base and the J gene lost 14 bases, with 12 bases spanning the gap. The CDR3 contains 13 residues. Germline V CDR1 and CDR2: MDHEN, SYDVKM.

V is TRBV2 and J is TRBJ1-1, with D unresolved. Trimming removed 8 bases at V and 4 bases at J, with 14 bases between. The CDR3 is 13 amino acids. The V gene's germline CDR1 is SNHLY and CDR2 FYNNEI. This chain's CDR3 is CASLDDIGTEAFF. Written as DNA, the CDR3 is TGTGCCAGCCTAGACGATATTGGCACTGAAGCTTTCTTT.

The chain couples TRBV18 to TRBJ2-3, with TRBD2 identical over 9 bases. This CDR3 is 16 amino acids long. V shed 2 bases and J 3 bases; nucleotides not matched to a gene: 6. CDR1 is KGHSH, CDR2 LQKENI, per germline. The CDR3 reads CASSPALAGSTDTQYF. CDR3 coding DNA: TGTGCCAGCTCACCAGCTCTAGCGGGGTCGACAGATACGCAGTATTTT.

V usage is TRBV6-2 or TRBV6-3 and J usage is TRBJ1-1; 7 bases line up with TRBD1. CDR3 length equals 14 residues. Germline trimming cut 4 bases from V and 5 bases from J; bases unmatched to any gene: 7. Germline V gene data show CDR1 as MNHEY and CDR2 as SVGEGT. CDR3 residues: CASSSDRVSTEAFF. CDR3 coding DNA: TGTGCCAGCAGTTCCGACAGGGTATCAACTGAAGCTTTCTTT.

There are a few counts of this clone. The chain carries TRBV6-4 and TRBJ2-6; D not certain. CDR1 and CDR2 (germline): MRHNA, SNTAGT. This CDR3 is built from 14 residues. The V and J ends lost 7 bases and 1 base respectively, with 8 bases between them. As DNA, the CDR3 is TGTGCCAGCATGAGCGAATCTGGGGCCAACGTCCTGACTTTC. Its protein product is CASMSESGANVLTF.

This chain uses TRBV6-4 with TRBJ2-3; D might be TRBD2 (6 bases). This CDR3 is built from 15 residues. V gave up 0 bases and J gave up 3 bases, with 10 bases separating them. Germline V gene lookup returns CDR1 MRHNA and CDR2 SNTAGT. For the CDR3, the DNA is TGTGCCAGCAGTGACTCAGGGGCGGGGACAGATACGCAGTATTTT. Amino acids: CASSDSGAGTDTQYF.

V and J are TRBV7-9 and TRBJ1-2; 8 bases line up with TRBD1. The CDR3 loop spans 13 amino acids. Trimming removed 5 bases from V and 8 bases from J; junction bases left unmatched: 7. Germline CDR1 and CDR2: SEHNR and FQNEAQ (reference sequence). The CDR3 region has the DNA TGTGCCAGCAGCACCCCGACAGGGGAAGGCTACACCTTC. Protein product: CASSTPTGEGYTF.

The chain uses TRBV6-5 and TRBJ1-6, with D tentatively TRBD1 (5 bases). CDR3 size: 14 residues. V was shortened by 4 bases and J by 10 bases, with 14 bases between the two germline ends. From germline, CDR1 is MNHEY and CDR2 SVGAGI. In nucleotides, the CDR3 is TGTGCCAGCAGTTCGGACATGCCGGAATCACCCCTCCACTTT. Its protein product is CASSSDMPESPLHF.

The chain joins TRBV11-2 to TRBJ2-7; 7 bases are a match to TRBD2. With 0 bases clipped from V and 5 bases from J, the junction kept 4 bases outside the gene matches. CDR1 is SGHAT, CDR2 FQNNGV, per germline. This CDR3 is built from 14 residues. The CDR3: CASSLEGLLNEQYV. The CDR3 DNA sequence: TGTGCCAGCAGCTTAGAGGGACTACTTAACGAGCAGTACGTC.

The J gene is TRBJ1-1, the V gene TRBV6-6; D call uncertain. CDR3 size: 12 residues. V was shortened by 6 bases and J by 3 bases, with 8 bases between the two germline ends. Germline-derived CDR1 and CDR2 are MNHNY and SVGAGI (reference sequence). CDR3 nucleotide sequence: TGTGCCAGCAGGGGCATTGACACTGAAGCTTTCTTT. Its translation: CASRGIDTEAFF.

The J gene is TRBJ1-1, the V gene TRBV28; 7 nucleotides match TRBD1. After removal of 8 bases from V and 6 bases from J, the junction contained 3 bases not matched to a gene. The CDR3 covers 11 residues. Germline CDR1 MDHEN, CDR2 SYDVKM. CDR3 loop: CASRQGPEAFF. CDR3 in DNA: TGTGCCAGCCGACAGGGCCCTGAAGCTTTCTTT.

This rearrangement joins TRBV19 to TRBJ1-3; 7 nucleotides line up with TRBD1. The CDR3 covers 16 residues. Germline CDR1 is LNHDA and CDR2 is SQIVND (reference sequence). V lost 7 bases and J lost 0; bases outside the gene matches: 9. The CDR3 reads CASNQGQTSSGNTIYF. CDR3 nucleotides: TGTGCCAGTAATCAGGGACAGACGAGCTCTGGAAACACCATATATTTT. Full variable domain (rest looked up from reference TRBV19 and TRBJ1-3): DGGITQSPKYLFRKEGQNVTLSCEQNLNHDAMYWYRQDPGQGLRLIYYSQIVNDFQKGDIAEGYSVSREKKESFPLTVTSAQKNPTAFYLCASNQGQTSSGNTIYFGEGSWLTVV.

The V gene is TRBV27, the J gene TRBJ2-5, with no clear D. The V gene lost 1 base and the J gene lost 4 bases, with 10 bases spanning the gap. Germline V gives CDR1 MNHEY, CDR2 SMNVEV (reference sequence). This CDR3 contains 14 residues. The CDR3 loop is CASSLYTSPETQYF. The CDR3 region has the DNA TGTGCCAGCAGTTTATACACGTCCCCAGAGACCCAGTACTTC.

This chain uses TRBV5-1 with TRBJ1-2; TRBD1 matches at 7 bases. The length of the CDR3 is 13 residues. Germline loops: CDR1 SGHRS, CDR2 YFSETQ. The V gene end was trimmed by 0 bases and the J gene end by 8 bases; junction bases not matched to a gene: 4. The CDR3 sequence is CASSLGQGQGYTF. The CDR3 coding sequence is TGCGCCAGCAGCTTGGGACAGGGCCAGGGCTACACCTTC.

The chain is built from TRBV2 and TRBJ2-7; weak D call: TRBD1 (6 bases). The CDR3 sequence is 13 residues long. Trimming pared 8 bases from V and 2 bases from J, leaving 13 bases between. Germline loops: CDR1 SNHLY, CDR2 FYNNEI. CDR3 in amino acids: CASCWDTTYEQYV. Here the CDR3 DNA reads TGTGCCAGCTGTTGGGACACTACCTACGAGCAGTACGTC.

The chain couples TRBV2 to TRBJ2-3; 13 bases are a match to TRBD2. The germline V gene encodes CDR1 SNHLY and CDR2 FYNNEI. Losses at the gene ends were 2 bases for V and 4 bases for J; bases not matched to a gene: 6. The CDR3 length is 17 residues. The CDR3 nucleotides read TGTGCCAGCAGTGAACAGACTAGCGGGGGGTGGGCAGATACGCAGTATTTT. Its translation is CASSEQTSGGWADTQYF.

This chain joins TRBV2 and TRBJ2-7, with TRBD2 matching 7 bases. The CDR3 runs 12 residues. Germline V lookup: CDR1 SNHLY, CDR2 FYNNEI. With 8 bases clipped from V and 4 bases from J, the junction kept 5 bases outside the gene matches. Here the CDR3 reads CASLGLFYEQYF. The CDR3 DNA reads TGTGCCAGCTTGGGACTATTTTACGAGCAGTACTTC.

The chain has TRBV19 and TRBJ2-1; 11 bases line up with TRBD2. Losses at the gene ends were 3 bases for V and 7 bases for J; bases not matched to a gene: 5. Germline CDR1 reads LNHDA; CDR2 reads SQIVND (reference sequence). CDR3 length equals 15 residues. CDR3 protein: CASSMLAGGWNEQFF. The CDR3 bases are TGTGCCAGTAGTATGCTAGCGGGGGGATGGAATGAGCAGTTCTTC.

This chain links TRBV3-1 (or the pseudogene TRBV3-2) with TRBJ2-4; weak D call: TRBD1 (6 bases). Germline CDR1 is LGHDT and CDR2 is YNNKEL (reference sequence). CDR3 length: 16 residues. The germline V and J ends were trimmed by 4 bases and 5 bases, with 18 bases remaining between them. This chain's CDR3 is CASSPTSTGWENIQYF. The CDR3 DNA sequence: TGTGCCAGCAGCCCCACCTCGACAGGTTGGGAAAACATTCAGTACTTC.

This chain connects TRBV2 to TRBJ2-2; 9 positions match TRBD1. There are 15 residues in the CDR3. Germline-derived CDR1 and CDR2 are SNHLY and FYNNEI. Trimming took 6 bases from V and 3 from J; bases not matched to a gene: 5. CDR3: CASSLGQGYTGELFF. In DNA, the CDR3 is TGTGCCAGCAGCCTAGGACAGGGGTACACCGGGGAGCTGTTTTTT.

This clone has a handful of counts. The genes are TRBV7-9 and TRBJ2-3, with TRBD2 identical over 7 bases. The CDR3 totals 17 residues. With V trimmed by 1 base and J by 5 bases, 12 bases remained unmatched. From germline, CDR1 is SEHNR and CDR2 FQNEAQ (reference sequence). CDR3 coding DNA: TGTGCCAGCAGCTTAGGTGGACTAGGGCTTGAAGGAGATACGCAGTATTTT. Amino acid sequence: CASSLGGLGLEGDTQYF.

This clone was seen a few times. This chain uses TRBV7-8 with TRBJ2-2; the match to TRBD1 covers 11 bases. Germline V lookup: CDR1 SGHVS, CDR2 FQNEAQ. This CDR3 is 16 amino acids long. J was trimmed by 5 bases and V by 4 bases; bases with no gene match: 6. The chain's CDR3 is CASSWGQGVRTGELFF. DNA for the CDR3: TGTGCCAGCAGCTGGGGACAGGGGGTCCGGACCGGGGAGCTGTTTTTT.

Of note for this clone: This sample also contains other DNA sequences that code for the same CDR3. The chain links TRBV10-2 to TRBJ1-5, with 7 bases aligning to TRBD1. Germline V gene sequence: CDR1 WSHSY, CDR2 SAAADI. The CDR3 has 14 amino acids. Trimming at V came to 4 bases and at J to 2 bases, leaving 2 bases not matched to a gene. For the CDR3, the DNA is TGCGCCAGCAGTGTTACAGGGGGCAATCAGCCCCAGCATTTT. It specifies CASSVTGGNQPQHF.

The CDR3 DNA follows: TGTGCCAGCAAGGGACAGATAAACACCGGGGAGCTGTTTTTT. Its protein is CASKGQINTGELFF. The chain couples TRBV28 to TRBJ2-2; 7 bases fit TRBD1. This CDR3 is built from 14 residues. Per the germline V gene, CDR1 is MDHEN and CDR2 is SYDVKM. J lost 2 bases, V lost 7 bases, and 4 bases had no gene match. Complete variable domain (other parts from reference TRBV28 and TRBJ2-2): DVKVTQSSRYLVKRTGEKVFLECVQDMDHENMFWYRQDPGLGLRLIYFSYDVKMKEKGDIPEGYSVSREKKERFSLILESASTNQTSMYLCASKGQINTGELFFGEGSRLTVL.

This clone was seen once. The V gene is TRBV12-3 or TRBV12-4, the J gene TRBJ2-7; a possible D gene is TRBD1 (5 bases). V shed 5 bases and J shed 6 bases, with 14 bases lying between them. The CDR3 totals 13 residues. The CDR3 loop is CASSPQVFGEQYV. The CDR3 nucleotides read TGTGCCAGCAGTCCACAGGTTTTCGGCGAGCAGTACGTC.

CDR3 bases: TGTGCCAGCAGGAGACAGAACGACTACGAGCAGTACTTC. Translating gives CASRRQNDYEQYF. The rearrangement joins TRBV6-5 to TRBJ2-7, with D maybe TRBD1 (5 bases). V shed 6 bases and J shed 3 bases, with 12 bases lying between them. CDR3 length: 13 residues. The germline V gene encodes CDR1 MNHEY and CDR2 SVGAGI.

V gene TRBV27 combines with J gene TRBJ2-7; 9 bases align to TRBD1. The V segment lost 2 bases and the J segment 0 bases; nucleotides outside the gene matches: 8. CDR1 is MNHEY, CDR2 SMNVEV, per germline (reference sequence). This CDR3 is 17 amino acids long. The DNA for the CDR3 is TGTGCCAGCAGTTTAGGACAGGGGCTTGTTCTCTCCTACGAGCAGTACGTC. This encodes CASSLGQGLVLSYEQYV.